This entry lists 8 T cell receptor beta chains sequenced from one sample in a study of T cells in Graves' hyperthyroidism and ophthalmopathy. The investigators amplified TCR beta CDR3 regions from RNA transcripts. Carried out on the TCR CDR3, a first-round RT-PCR used the HTBI primer set. TCRdb itself ran the multiplex PCR reads through MiXCR, one entry per CDR3 protein. The sample contains a few hundred thousand distinct CDR3 sequences, about 21% of which appear only once. What was sequenced was blood. The receptors come from a woman between 45 and 60 years old with Graves' hyperthyroidism.

This clonotype was recorded many times. V is TRBV7-8 and J is TRBJ2-1; 11 bases match TRBD2. This CDR3 contains 17 residues. Germline V gene data show CDR1 as SGHVS and CDR2 as FQNEAQ. Losses at the gene ends were 5 bases for V and 3 bases for J; bases not matched to a gene: 9. The CDR3 region is CASSPRFGTSGYNEQFF. The CDR3 DNA follows: TGTGCCAGCAGCCCTCGATTTGGGACTAGCGGCTACAATGAGCAGTTCTTC.

This clonotype turned up a few times. The chain combines TRBV10-3 with TRBJ2-4, with D uncertain. V was pared by 0 bases and J by 1 base, with 7 bases between. The CDR3 covers 15 residues. Germline CDR1 and CDR2: ENHRY and SYGVKD. DNA for the CDR3: TGTGCCATCAGTGAGTCGTGGGCCGCCAAAAACATTCAGTACTTC. Translating gives CAISESWAAKNIQYF.

This clonotype was found many times. The rearrangement joins TRBV14 to TRBJ2-1; 7 nucleotides line up with TRBD1. CDR3 length equals 16 residues. The V gene's germline CDR1 is SGHDN and CDR2 FVKESK. The V gene end was trimmed by 1 base and the J gene end by 10 bases; junction bases not matched to a gene: 13. The CDR3 here is CASSQAGVAQGSEQFF. CDR3 bases: TGTGCCAGCAGCCAAGCAGGGGTCGCACAGGGGTCGGAGCAGTTCTTC.

This clonotype was observed many times. The V and J genes are TRBV12-3 or TRBV12-4 and TRBJ1-2; D is unclear. This CDR3 region has 13 residues. Trimming removed 2 bases at V and 0 bases at J, with 4 bases between. For the CDR3, the DNA is TGTGCCAGCAGTTTAATAGCTAACTATGGCTACACCTTC. Protein sequence: CASSLIANYGYTF.

This clonotype showed up many times. This chain uses TRBV6-2 or TRBV6-3 with TRBJ2-1; D call uncertain. The CDR3 is 14 amino acids. Germline assignment: CDR1 MNHEY and CDR2 SVGEGT. The ends were cut back, 8 bases at V and 0 bases at J, with 11 bases in the middle. CDR3 nucleotide sequence: TGTGCCAGCCGCAGACCGAGCTCCTACAATGAGCAGTTCTTC. Translated: CASRRPSSYNEQFF.

The chain couples TRBV19 to TRBJ2-7, with no clear D. The CDR3 loop spans 15 amino acids. Deletions cut 1 base from V and 3 bases from J, with 13 bases between. Germline loops: CDR1 LNHDA, CDR2 SQIVND (reference sequence). The CDR3 loop is CASSIVARVHYEQYF. The DNA of the CDR3 is TGTGCCAGTAGTATAGTCGCACGAGTGCACTACGAGCAGTACTTC.

In its sample, this clonotype was seen many times. The V gene is TRBV28, the J gene TRBJ2-3, with TRBD1 matching over 8 bases. With 2 bases clipped from V and 3 bases from J, the junction kept 7 bases outside the gene matches. Germline-derived CDR1 and CDR2 are MDHEN and SYDVKM. The CDR3 is 16 residues long. In DNA form, the CDR3 reads TGTGCCAGCAGTTTACAGGGGGCGCCGGGTACAGATACGCAGTATTTT. The encoded protein is CASSLQGAPGTDTQYF.

This clonotype was seen many times. The gene calls are TRBV3-1 and TRBJ1-1; D uncertain. Germline V gene lookup returns CDR1 LGHDT and CDR2 YNNKEL (reference sequence). The CDR3 is made up of 13 amino acids. V was cut by 2 bases and J by 4 bases, with 8 bases left in between. The CDR3 nucleotides are TGTGCCAGCAGCCAATGGGCGGGCACTGAAGCTTTCTTT. As protein: CASSQWAGTEAFF. Combining the CDR3 with reference TRBV3-1 and TRBJ1-1 gives the whole variable domain DTAVSQTPKYLVTQMGNDKSIKCEQNLGHDTMYWYKQDSKKFLKIMFSYNNKELIINETVPNRFSPKSPDKAHLNLHINSLELGDSAVYFCASSQWAGTEAFFGQGTRLTVV.